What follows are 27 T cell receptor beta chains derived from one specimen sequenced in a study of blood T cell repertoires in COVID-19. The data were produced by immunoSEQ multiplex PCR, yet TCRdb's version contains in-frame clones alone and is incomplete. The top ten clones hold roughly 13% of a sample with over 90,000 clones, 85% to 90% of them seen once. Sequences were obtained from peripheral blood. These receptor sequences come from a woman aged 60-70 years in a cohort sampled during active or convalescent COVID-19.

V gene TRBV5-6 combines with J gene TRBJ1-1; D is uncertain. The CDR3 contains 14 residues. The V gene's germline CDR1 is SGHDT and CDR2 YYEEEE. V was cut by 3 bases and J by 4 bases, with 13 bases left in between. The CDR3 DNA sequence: TGTGCCAGCAGCTCCCGGTTTTCGGTCACTGAAGCTTTCTTT. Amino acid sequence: CASSSRFSVTEAFF. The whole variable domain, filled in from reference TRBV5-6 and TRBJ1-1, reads DAGVTQSPTHLIKTRGQQVTLRCSPKSGHDTVSWYQQALGQGPQFIFQYYEEEERQRGNFPDRFSGHQFPNYSSELNVNALLLGDSALYLCASSSRFSVTEAFFGQGTRLTVV.

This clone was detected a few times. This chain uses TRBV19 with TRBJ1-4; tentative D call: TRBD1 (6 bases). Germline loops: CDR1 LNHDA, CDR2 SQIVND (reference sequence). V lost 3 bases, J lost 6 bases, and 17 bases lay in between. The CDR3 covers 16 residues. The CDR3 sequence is CASSISGVSVDEKLFF. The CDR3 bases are TGTGCCAGTAGTATTTCAGGGGTATCGGTAGATGAAAAACTGTTTTTT.

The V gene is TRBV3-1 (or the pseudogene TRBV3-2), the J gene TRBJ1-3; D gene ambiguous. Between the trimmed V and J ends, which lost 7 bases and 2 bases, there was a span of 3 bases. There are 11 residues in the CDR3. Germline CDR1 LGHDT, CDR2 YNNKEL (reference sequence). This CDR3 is CASTAGNTIYF. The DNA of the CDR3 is TGTGCCAGCACGGCTGGAAACACCATATATTTT.

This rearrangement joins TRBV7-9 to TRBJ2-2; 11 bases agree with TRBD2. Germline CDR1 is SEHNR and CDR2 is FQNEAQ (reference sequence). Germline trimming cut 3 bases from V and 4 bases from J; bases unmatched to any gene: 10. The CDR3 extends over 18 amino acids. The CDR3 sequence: CASSLPTSGAAPTGELFF. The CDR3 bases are TGTGCCAGCAGCTTGCCGACTAGCGGGGCGGCCCCCACCGGGGAGCTGTTTTTT.

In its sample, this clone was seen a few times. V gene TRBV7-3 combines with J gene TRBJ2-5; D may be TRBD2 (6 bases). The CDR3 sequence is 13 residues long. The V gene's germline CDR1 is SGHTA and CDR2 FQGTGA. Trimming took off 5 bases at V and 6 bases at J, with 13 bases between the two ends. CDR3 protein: CASSPRDRQTQYF. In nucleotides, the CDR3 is TGTGCCAGCAGCCCGCGGGACCGCCAGACCCAGTACTTC. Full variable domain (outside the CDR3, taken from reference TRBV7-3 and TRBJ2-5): GAGVSQTPSNKVTEKGKYVELRCDPISGHTALYWYRQSLGQGPEFLIYFQGTGAADDSGLPNDRFFAVRPEGSVSTLKIQRTERGDSAVYLCASSPRDRQTQYFGPGTRLLVL.

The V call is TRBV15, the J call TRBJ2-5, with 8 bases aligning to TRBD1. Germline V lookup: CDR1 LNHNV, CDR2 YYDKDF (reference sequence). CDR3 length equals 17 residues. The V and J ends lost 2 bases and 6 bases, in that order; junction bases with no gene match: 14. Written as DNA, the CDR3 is TGTGCCACCAGCAGACCTGTGGGGGACAGGCGGCCCAAGACCCAGTACTTC. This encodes CATSRPVGDRRPKTQYF.

CDR3 sequence reads: CASSPGTGGGQPQHF. The DNA for the CDR3 is TGTGCCAGCTCACCAGGGACAGGGGGCGGTCAGCCCCAGCATTTT. The chain combines TRBV18 with TRBJ1-5, with 12 bases fitting TRBD1. The CDR3 is 15 residues long. The trim removed 2 bases at V and 6 bases at J, leaving 2 bases unmatched. CDR1 is KGHSH and CDR2 is LQKENI in the germline V gene. The complete variable domain, with remaining parts taken from reference TRBV18 and TRBJ1-5, reads NAGVMQNPRHLVRRRGQEARLRCSPMKGHSHVYWYRQLPEEGLKFMVYLQKENIIDESGMPKERFSAEFPKEGPSILRIQQVVRGDSAAYFCASSPGTGGGQPQHFGDGTRLSIL.

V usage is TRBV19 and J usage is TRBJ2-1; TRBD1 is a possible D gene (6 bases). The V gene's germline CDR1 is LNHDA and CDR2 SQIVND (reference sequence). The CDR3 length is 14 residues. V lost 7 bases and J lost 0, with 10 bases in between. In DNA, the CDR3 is TGTGCCAGTACGCAGGGGAGCTCCTACAATGAGCAGTTCTTC. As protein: CASTQGSSYNEQFF.

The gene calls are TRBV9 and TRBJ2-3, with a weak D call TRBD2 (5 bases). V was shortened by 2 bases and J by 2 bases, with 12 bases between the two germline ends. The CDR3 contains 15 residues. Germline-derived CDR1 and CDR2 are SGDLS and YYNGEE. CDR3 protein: CASSVSSSNTDTQYF. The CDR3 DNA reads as TGTGCCAGCAGCGTGTCTAGCAGCAACACAGATACGCAGTATTTT.

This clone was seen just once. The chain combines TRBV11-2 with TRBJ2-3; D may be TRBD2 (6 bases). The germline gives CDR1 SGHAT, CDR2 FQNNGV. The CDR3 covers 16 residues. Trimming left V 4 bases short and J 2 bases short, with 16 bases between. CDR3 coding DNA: TGTGCCAGCAGCTGGGGCCTAGCGAGAGACACAGATACGCAGTATTTT. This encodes CASSWGLARDTDTQYF.

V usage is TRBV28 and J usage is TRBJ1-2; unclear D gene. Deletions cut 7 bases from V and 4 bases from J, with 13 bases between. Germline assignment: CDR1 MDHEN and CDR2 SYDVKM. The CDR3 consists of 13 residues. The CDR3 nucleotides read TGTGCCAGCACCCCCTTTCTTATCTATGGCTACACCTTC. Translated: CASTPFLIYGYTF.

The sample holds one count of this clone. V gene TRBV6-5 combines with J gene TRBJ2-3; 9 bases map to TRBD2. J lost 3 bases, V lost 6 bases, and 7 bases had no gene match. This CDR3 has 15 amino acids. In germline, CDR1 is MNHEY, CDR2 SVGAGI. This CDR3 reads CASRTGTSKTDTQYF. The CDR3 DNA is TGTGCCAGCAGAACCGGGACTAGCAAAACAGATACGCAGTATTTT.

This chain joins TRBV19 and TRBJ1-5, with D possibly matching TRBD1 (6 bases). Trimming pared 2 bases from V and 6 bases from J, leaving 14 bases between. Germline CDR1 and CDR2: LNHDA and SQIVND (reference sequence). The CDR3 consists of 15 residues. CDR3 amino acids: CASSIPTGLGQPQHF. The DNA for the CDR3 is TGTGCCAGTAGTATACCAACAGGGTTAGGTCAGCCCCAGCATTTT. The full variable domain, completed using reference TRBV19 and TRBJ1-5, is DGGITQSPKYLFRKEGQNVTLSCEQNLNHDAMYWYRQDPGQGLRLIYYSQIVNDFQKGDIAEGYSVSREKKESFPLTVTSAQKNPTAFYLCASSIPTGLGQPQHFGDGTRLSIL.

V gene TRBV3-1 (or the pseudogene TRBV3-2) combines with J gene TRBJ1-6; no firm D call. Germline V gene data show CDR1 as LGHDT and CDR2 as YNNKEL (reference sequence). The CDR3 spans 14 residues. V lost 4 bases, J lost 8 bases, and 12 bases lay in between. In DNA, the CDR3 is TGTGCCAGCAGCCTAGTAGGAGTCGATTCACCCCTCCACTTT. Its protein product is CASSLVGVDSPLHF.

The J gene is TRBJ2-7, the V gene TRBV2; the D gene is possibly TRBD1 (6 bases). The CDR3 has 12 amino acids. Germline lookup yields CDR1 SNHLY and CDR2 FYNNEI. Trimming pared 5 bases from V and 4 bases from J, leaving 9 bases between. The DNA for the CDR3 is TGTGCCAGCAGTTCACAGGGTTACGAGCAGTACTTC. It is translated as CASSSQGYEQYF.

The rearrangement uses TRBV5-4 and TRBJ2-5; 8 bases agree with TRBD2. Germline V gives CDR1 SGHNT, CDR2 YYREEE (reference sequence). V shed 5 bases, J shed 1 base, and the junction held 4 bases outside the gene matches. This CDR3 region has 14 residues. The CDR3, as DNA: TGTGCCAGCAGGTGGCGGGGGGCCCAAGAGACCCAGTACTTC. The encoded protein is CASRWRGAQETQYF.

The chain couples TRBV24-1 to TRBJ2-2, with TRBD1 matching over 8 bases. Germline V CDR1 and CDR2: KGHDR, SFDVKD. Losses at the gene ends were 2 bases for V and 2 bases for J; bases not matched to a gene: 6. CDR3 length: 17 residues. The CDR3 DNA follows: TGTGCCACCAGTGATTCTGCAGGGGGCCCTAACACCGGGGAGCTGTTTTTT. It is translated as CATSDSAGGPNTGELFF.

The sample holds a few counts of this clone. CDR3 protein: CASSEPRQRQETQYF. The DNA for the CDR3 is TGTGCCAGCAGTGAGCCCCGACAGAGACAAGAGACCCAGTACTTC. The chain is built from TRBV2 and TRBJ2-5; perhaps TRBD1 as D (5 bases). This CDR3 spans 15 amino acids. V lost 3 bases to trimming and J lost 2 bases, with 13 bases between them. Germline CDR1 SNHLY, CDR2 FYNNEI.

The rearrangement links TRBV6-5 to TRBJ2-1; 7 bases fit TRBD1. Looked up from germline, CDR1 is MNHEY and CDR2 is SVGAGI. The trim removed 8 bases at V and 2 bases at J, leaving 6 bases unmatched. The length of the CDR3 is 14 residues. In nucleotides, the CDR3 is TGTGCCAGCCGGGGACAGCCAACCTACAATGAGCAGTTCTTC. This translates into CASRGQPTYNEQFF.

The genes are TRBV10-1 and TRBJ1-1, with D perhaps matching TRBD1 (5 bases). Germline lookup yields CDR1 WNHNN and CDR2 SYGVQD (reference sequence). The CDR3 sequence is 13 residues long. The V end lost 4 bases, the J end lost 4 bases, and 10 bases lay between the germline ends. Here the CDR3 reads CASSVQGGTEAFF. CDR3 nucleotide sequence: TGCGCCAGCAGTGTCCAGGGAGGCACTGAAGCTTTCTTT.

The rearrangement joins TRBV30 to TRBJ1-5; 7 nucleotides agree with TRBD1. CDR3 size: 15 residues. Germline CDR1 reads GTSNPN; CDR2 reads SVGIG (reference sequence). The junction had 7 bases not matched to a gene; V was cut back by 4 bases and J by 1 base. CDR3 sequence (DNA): TGTGCCTGGACAGGACAGGTCGGGAGCAATCAGCCCCAGCATTTT. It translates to CAWTGQVGSNQPQHF.

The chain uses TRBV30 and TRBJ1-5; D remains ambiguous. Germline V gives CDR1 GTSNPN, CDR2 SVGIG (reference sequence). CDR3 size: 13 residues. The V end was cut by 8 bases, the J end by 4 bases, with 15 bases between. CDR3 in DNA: TGTGCCAAAGCCGGCGGCGGAAATCAGCCCCAGCATTTT. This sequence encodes CAKAGGGNQPQHF.

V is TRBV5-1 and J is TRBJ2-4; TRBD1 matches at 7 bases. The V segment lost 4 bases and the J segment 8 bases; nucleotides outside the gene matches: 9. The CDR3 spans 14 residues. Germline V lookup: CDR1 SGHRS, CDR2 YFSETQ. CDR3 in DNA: TGCGCCAGCAGCAGGGGGCAGGGGAAAGACATTCAGTACTTC. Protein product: CASSRGQGKDIQYF.

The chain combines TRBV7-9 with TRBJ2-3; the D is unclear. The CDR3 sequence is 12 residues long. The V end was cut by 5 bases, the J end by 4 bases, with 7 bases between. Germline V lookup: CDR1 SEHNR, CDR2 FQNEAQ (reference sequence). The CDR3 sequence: CASSPPADTQYF. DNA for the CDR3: TGTGCCAGCAGCCCCCCGGCAGATACGCAGTATTTT.

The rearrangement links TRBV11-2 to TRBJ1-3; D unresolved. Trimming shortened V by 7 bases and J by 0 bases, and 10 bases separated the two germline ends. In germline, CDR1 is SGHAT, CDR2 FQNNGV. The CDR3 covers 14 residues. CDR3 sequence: CASTPGSSGNTIYF. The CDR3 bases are TGTGCCAGCACCCCTGGCAGCTCTGGAAACACCATATATTTT.

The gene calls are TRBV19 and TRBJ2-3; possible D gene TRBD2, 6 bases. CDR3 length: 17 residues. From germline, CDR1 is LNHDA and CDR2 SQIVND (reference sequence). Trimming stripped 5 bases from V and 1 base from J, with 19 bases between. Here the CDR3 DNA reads TGTGCCAGTAGTCACAGGAGGGGCGCGGTCGGCACAGATACGCAGTATTTT. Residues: CASSHRRGAVGTDTQYF.

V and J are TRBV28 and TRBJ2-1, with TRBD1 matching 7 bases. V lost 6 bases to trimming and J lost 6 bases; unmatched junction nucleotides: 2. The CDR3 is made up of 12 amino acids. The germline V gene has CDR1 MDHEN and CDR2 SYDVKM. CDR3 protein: CASSRTGNEQFF. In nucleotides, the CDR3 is TGTGCCAGCAGCCGGACAGGCAATGAGCAGTTCTTC.